This TCR beta chain was sequenced for a study of blood T cells in healthy people across ages. The CDR3 loop spans 14 amino acids. Germline CDR1 reads SNHLY; CDR2 reads FYNNEI. Using a J-beta primer mix together with a sample-barcoded 5' primer, a second PCR was run for roughly 7 to 11 cycles. One entry per CDR3 protein results from TCRdb running MiXCR on the 5' RACE reads. This sample has hundreds of thousands of distinct CDR3 sequences, with under 45% found just once. Comments on this clonotype: Its antigen is not identified. At one boundary the junction diverges from the germline segment, which might be a read error.

Study-level findings and limits: Without sorted subsets, naive and antigen-experienced compartments could not be conclusively compared. With donor CMV status unknown, expanded clonotype changes were possibly confounded. Both higher diversity and more naive CD4+ cells marked long-lived donors when set against aged donors.

This TCR was recovered from a man aged 60-69 years in good health. V gene TRBV2 combines with J gene TRBJ2-1; TRBD1 is a possible D gene (5 bases). Sequences were obtained from blood. CDR3: CASARRDSYNEQFF. The CDR3, as DNA: TGCGCCAGCGCCCGACGCGACAGCTACAATGAGCAGTTCTTC.